In this sample, the clone carrying this T cell receptor beta chain turned up once. The study profiled TCR beta VDJ and CDR3 using genomic DNA as template. TCRdb reprocessed the reads with MiXCR, giving one entry per CDR3 protein. The sample records some 220,000 distinct CDR3 sequences, almost 35% being singletons. This CDR3 region has 13 residues. V was trimmed by 11 bases and J by 11 bases, leaving 22 bases between them. CDR1 is LNHDA, CDR2 SQIVND, per germline (reference sequence). This specimen belongs to a study of CD8+CD57+ T cells in acquired aplastic anemia. This sequence originates from a human donor in good health, serving as a control. The chain links TRBV19 to TRBJ2-1; D may be TRBD1 or TRBD2 (5 bases each). The sequenced material came from sorted CD4+, CD8+, or CD8+CD57+ T cells (not recorded which) from PBMCs. CDR3 bases: TGTGCCTGGAGTGAGGGCCTCGAGGGGAAGCAGTTCTTC. It encodes CAWSEGLEGKQFF.